This T cell receptor beta chain was captured in a study of metastatic and nonmetastatic thyroid tumors. Background on the study: Patients with malignant and benign thyroid disease provided blood and tumor or nodule tissue, whose repertoires were compared. Overall study findings and caveats: Across blood and tumor, TCR beta diversity in malignant thyroid tumors was reportedly significantly higher than in benign nodules.

Original methodology: The study built a papillary thyroid cancer distant-metastasis classifier from CDR3 differences across clinicopathological groups. TCRdb reanalyzed the PCR reads via MiXCR. TCRdb assigned the V and J calls; the authors' analysis was not used. The repertoire holds roughly 8,000 clones, with about a quarter as singletons. Worth noting for this clone: The antigen remains unidentified.

No treatment of any kind had been given to any patient before thyroid surgery. The J segment lost 8 bases and the V segment lost 3 bases, leaving 7 bases of the junction unmatched. In germline, CDR1 is SGHTA, CDR2 FQGTGA. The length of the CDR3 is 14 residues. The receptor was isolated from a female donor with papillary thyroid cancer or a benign thyroid nodule (not recorded which). Some clones in this sample may be carry-over from other donors' samples. Sequencing input: adjacent normal tissue. The chain joins TRBV7-3 to TRBJ2-1; 7 bases fit TRBD1. CDR3 loop: CASSLSGTVDEQFF. As DNA, the CDR3 is TGTGCCAGCAGCTTGTCCGGGACAGTCGATGAGCAGTTCTTC.